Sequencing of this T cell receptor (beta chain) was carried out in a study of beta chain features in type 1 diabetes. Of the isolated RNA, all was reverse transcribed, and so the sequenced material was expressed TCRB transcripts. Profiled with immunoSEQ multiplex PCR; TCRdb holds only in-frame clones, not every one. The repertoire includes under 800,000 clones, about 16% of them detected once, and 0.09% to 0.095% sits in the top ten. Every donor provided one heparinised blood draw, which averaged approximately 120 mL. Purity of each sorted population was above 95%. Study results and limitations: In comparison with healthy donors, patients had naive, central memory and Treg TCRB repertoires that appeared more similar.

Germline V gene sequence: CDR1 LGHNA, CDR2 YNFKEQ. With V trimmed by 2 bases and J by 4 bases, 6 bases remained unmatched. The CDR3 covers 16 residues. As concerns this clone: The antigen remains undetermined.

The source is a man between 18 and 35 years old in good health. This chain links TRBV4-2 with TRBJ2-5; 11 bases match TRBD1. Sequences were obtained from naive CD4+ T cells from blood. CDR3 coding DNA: TGTGCCAGCAGCCAAAGGACAGGGGGCGGTCGAGAGACCCAGTACTTC. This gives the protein CASSQRTGGGRETQYF.